Listed below are T cell receptor beta chains from one sample, sequenced in a study of Ad26.COV2.S vaccination and SARS-CoV-2 variants. The method was immunoSEQ multiplex PCR; TCRdb's version includes in-frame clones alone and lacks a portion of them. The table includes about 390,000 clones, around 85% detected once. This material consisted of peripheral blood, taken in a trial of Ad26.COV2.S vaccine versus placebo. These receptors were collected from a person aged 18 to 59 who received the Ad26.COV2.S COVID-19 vaccine or a placebo. The CDR3 runs from the conserved cysteine through the conserved F or W. D genes are given only for firm matches. Clone size is not always given. Where it is, it says once, few, many or a class for expanded clones.

D	size	V	J	CDR3	DNA
.	few	TRBV9	TRBJ2-2	CASSSRRGGDVGGELFF	TGTGCCAGCAGCTCAAGGAGGGGCGGAGATGTGGGCGGGGAGCTGTTTTTT
TRBD1	once	TRBV19	TRBJ2-7	CASSIEGTGGAYEQYF	TGTGCCAGTAGTATAGAGGGGACAGGTGGGGCCTACGAGCAGTACTTC
TRBD1	few	TRBV6-1	TRBJ1-4	CASSEGGGQGNEKLFF	TGTGCCAGCAGTGAAGGCGGGGGACAGGGTAATGAAAAACTGTTTTTT
TRBD2	.	TRBV5-1	TRBJ2-1	CASVAAGTSGGANEQFF	TGCGCCAGCGTGGCGGCCGGGACTAGCGGGGGGGCCAATGAGCAGTTCTTC
TRBD1	.	TRBV11-2	TRBJ1-3	CASRGTGLRNTIYF	TGTGCCAGCAGGGGGACAGGGCTGAGAAACACCATATATTTT
TRBD1	.	TRBV10-3	TRBJ1-1	CAISGKQGASEAFF	TGTGCCATCAGTGGAAAACAGGGGGCGTCTGAAGCTTTCTTT
TRBD1	.	TRBV6-2/TRBV6-3	TRBJ1-3	CASSPNGGGHGNTIYF	TGTGCCAGCAGCCCAAACGGAGGGGGCCATGGAAACACCATATATTTT
.	.	TRBV20-1	TRBJ1-2	CSGSGNYGYTF	TGCAGTGGCTCCGGGAACTATGGCTACACCTTC
.	.	TRBV5-4	TRBJ1-1	CASSRAGATEAFF	TGTGCCAGCAGTCGCGCAGGGGCCACTGAAGCTTTCTTT
.	once	TRBV19	TRBJ1-4	CASSPPRTNEKLFF	TGTGCCAGTAGTCCACCGCGGACTAATGAAAAACTGTTTTTT
.	.	TRBV3-1/TRBV3-2	TRBJ2-5	CASSQGRVSDVQETQYF	TGTGCCAGCAGCCAAGGCCGAGTTTCCGATGTCCAAGAGACCCAGTACTTC
.	.	TRBV10-1	TRBJ2-3	CASSGGRAAGTDTQYF	TGCGCCAGCAGTGGGGGTAGGGCAGCCGGCACAGATACGCAGTATTTT
.	.	TRBV7-8	TRBJ2-3	CASSWGRTDTQYF	TGTGCCAGCAGCTGGGGACGCACAGATACGCAGTATTTT
.	.	TRBV7-6	TRBJ1-4	CASSLEVGREKLFF	TGTGCCAGCAGCTTAGAGGTGGGGAGAGAAAAACTGTTTTTT
.	.	TRBV4-1	TRBJ1-2	CASSQGTLTTRSYGYTF	TGCGCCAGCAGCCAAGGAACACTTACGACCCGAAGCTATGGCTACACCTTC
.	.	TRBV6-6	TRBJ2-5	CASTRLVGGGMQETQYF	TGTGCCAGCACTCGACTCGTGGGGGGTGGAATGCAAGAGACCCAGTACTTC